This T cell receptor (beta chain) was recovered during a study of early T cells in non-severe SARS-CoV-2 infection. Study-wide context: Sequenced bulk RNA came from whole blood that was unsorted, and chains were unpaired.

There are a few counts of this clonotype. Its antigen is not known. Tagging with unique molecular identifiers was applied to individual cDNA molecules. TCRdb reprocessed the 5' RACE reads with MiXCR, giving one entry per CDR3 protein. The table shows fewer than 100,000 distinct CDR3 sequences, with 10% to 15% occurring only once. CDR3 length: 16 residues. From germline, CDR1 is SGHTA and CDR2 FQGNSA. J lost 1 base, V lost 2 bases, and 5 bases had no gene match. Study-level points and caveats: Lookups in VDJdb leaned toward anti-spike CD8 responses and missed private and CD4 specificities.

The V call is TRBV7-2, the J call TRBJ1-5; the match to TRBD1 covers 7 bases. The sequenced sample consisted of whole blood. This clonotype was obtained from an adult who was a healthcare worker with PCR-confirmed SARS-CoV-2 infection or an uninfected control (not recorded which). The CDR3 DNA reads as TGTGCCAGCAGCTTACAAGCGACAGGGAGCAATCAGCCCCAGCATTTT. Its protein is CASSLQATGSNQPQHF. The entire variable domain, with the rest obtained from reference TRBV7-2 and TRBJ1-5, is as follows: GAGVSQSPSNKVTEKGKDVELRCDPISGHTALYWYRQSLGQGLEFLIYFQGNSAPDKSGLPSDRFSAERTGGSVSTLTIQRTQQEDSAVYLCASSLQATGSNQPQHFGDGTRLSIL.